A selection of T cell receptor beta chains follows, all from one sample in a study of long-term antiretroviral therapy in people with HIV. Sequencing was performed with immunoSEQ multiplex PCR; in TCRdb, only in-frame clones are kept and a portion is missing. The repertoire consists of roughly 25,000 clones, with roughly 80% occurring once and the leading ten covering around 24%. This material consisted of unsorted PBMCs, taken 0.4 years after starting antiretroviral therapy. Receptors were obtained from a man aged 45-65 years with HIV. Each CDR3 is given with its conserved first and last residue. A row's size may be missing; if present it is once, few, many or a size class.

J gene: TRBJ2-7
V gene: TRBV28
clone size: -
CDR3 protein: CASCPYSYEQYF

J gene: TRBJ2-2
V gene: TRBV11-3
clone size: -
CDR3 protein: CASSPLNTGELFF

J gene: TRBJ2-7
V gene: TRBV28
clone size: -
CDR3 protein: CASSLSLLAGGPRSYEQYF

J gene: TRBJ1-1
V gene: TRBV7-2
clone size: -
CDR3 protein: CASSRAQGAVTEAFF

J gene: TRBJ2-1
V gene: TRBV2
clone size: -
CDR3 protein: CASGPGDRGSYRSGNEQFF

J gene: TRBJ2-3
V gene: TRBV28
clone size: once
CDR3 protein: CASSLPTSPPGTQYF

J gene: TRBJ2-5
V gene: TRBV14
clone size: -
CDR3 protein: CASSPGQRQETQYF

J gene: TRBJ1-5
V gene: TRBV4-3
clone size: -
CDR3 protein: CASSQEFATYQPQHF

J gene: TRBJ1-2
V gene: TRBV28
clone size: -
CDR3 protein: CASSSVPGVGYTF

J gene: TRBJ2-5
V gene: TRBV29-1
clone size: -
CDR3 protein: CSVQGFQETQYF

J gene: TRBJ2-5
V gene: TRBV6-6
clone size: -
CDR3 protein: CASGPFQETQYF

J gene: TRBJ1-2
V gene: TRBV30
clone size: few
CDR3 protein: CAWGLFGDYGYTF

J gene: TRBJ2-1
V gene: TRBV11-2
clone size: once
CDR3 protein: CASSFGYRGNEQFF

J gene: TRBJ2-7
V gene: TRBV27
clone size: -
CDR3 protein: CASSLGQGAYEQYF

J gene: TRBJ2-7
V gene: TRBV7-8
clone size: -
CDR3 protein: CASSRDGLYEQYF

J gene: TRBJ2-2
V gene: TRBV6-9
clone size: -
CDR3 protein: CASSYWDRATGELFF

J gene: TRBJ1-6
V gene: TRBV7-2
clone size: -
CDR3 protein: CASSFTQGQTSSYNSPLHF

J gene: TRBJ1-1
V gene: TRBV10-1
clone size: -
CDR3 protein: CASSDSGSTEAFF